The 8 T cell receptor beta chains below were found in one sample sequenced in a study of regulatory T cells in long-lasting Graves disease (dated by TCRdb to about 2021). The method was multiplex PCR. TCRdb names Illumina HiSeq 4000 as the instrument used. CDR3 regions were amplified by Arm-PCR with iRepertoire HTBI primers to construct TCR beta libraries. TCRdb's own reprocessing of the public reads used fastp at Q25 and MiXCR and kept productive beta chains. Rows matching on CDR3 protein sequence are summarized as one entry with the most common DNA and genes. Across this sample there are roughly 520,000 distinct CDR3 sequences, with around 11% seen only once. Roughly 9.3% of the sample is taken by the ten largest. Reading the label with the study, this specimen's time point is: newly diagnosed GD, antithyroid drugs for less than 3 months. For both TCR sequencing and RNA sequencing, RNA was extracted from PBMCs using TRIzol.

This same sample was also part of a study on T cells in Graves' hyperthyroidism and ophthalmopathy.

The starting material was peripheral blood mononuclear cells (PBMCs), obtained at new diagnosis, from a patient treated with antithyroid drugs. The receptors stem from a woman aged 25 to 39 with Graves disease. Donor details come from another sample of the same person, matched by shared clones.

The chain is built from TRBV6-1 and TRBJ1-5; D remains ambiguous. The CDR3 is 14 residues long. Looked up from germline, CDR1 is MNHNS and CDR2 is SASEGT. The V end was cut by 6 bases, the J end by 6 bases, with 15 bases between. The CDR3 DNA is TGTGCCAGCAGCTCCCGGAACACGGTTCAGCCCCAGCATTTT. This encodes CASSSRNTVQPQHF.

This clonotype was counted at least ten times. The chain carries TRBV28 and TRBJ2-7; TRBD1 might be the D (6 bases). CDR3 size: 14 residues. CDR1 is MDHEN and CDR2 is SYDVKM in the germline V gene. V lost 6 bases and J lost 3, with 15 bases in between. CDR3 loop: CASSHLDSSYEQYF. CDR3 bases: TGTGCCAGCAGCCACCTGGACAGCAGCTACGAGCAGTACTTC. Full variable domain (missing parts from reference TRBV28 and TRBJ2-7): DVKVTQSSRYLVKRTGEKVFLECVQDMDHENMFWYRQDPGLGLRLIYFSYDVKMKEKGDIPEGYSVSREKKERFSLILESASTNQTSMYLCASSHLDSSYEQYFGPGTRLTVT.

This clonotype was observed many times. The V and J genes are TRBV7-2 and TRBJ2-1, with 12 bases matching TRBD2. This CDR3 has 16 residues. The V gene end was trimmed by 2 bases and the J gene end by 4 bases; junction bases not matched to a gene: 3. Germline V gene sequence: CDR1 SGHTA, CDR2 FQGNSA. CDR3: CASSLRGLAGYNEQFF. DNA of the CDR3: TGTGCCAGCAGCTTACGAGGACTAGCGGGATACAATGAGCAGTTCTTC.

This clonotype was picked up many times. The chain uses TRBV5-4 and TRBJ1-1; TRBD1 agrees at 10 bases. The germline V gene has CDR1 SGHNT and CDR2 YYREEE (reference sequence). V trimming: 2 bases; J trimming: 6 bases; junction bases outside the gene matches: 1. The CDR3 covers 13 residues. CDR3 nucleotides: TGTGCCAGCAGCTTAGACAGGGGGCCTGAAGCTTTCTTT. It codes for CASSLDRGPEAFF.

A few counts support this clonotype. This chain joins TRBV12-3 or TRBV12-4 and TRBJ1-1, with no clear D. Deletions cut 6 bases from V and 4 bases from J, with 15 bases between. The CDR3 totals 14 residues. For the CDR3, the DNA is TGTGCCAGCAGGGACGGGAGTTTGGGCACTGAAGCTTTCTTT. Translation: CASRDGSLGTEAFF.

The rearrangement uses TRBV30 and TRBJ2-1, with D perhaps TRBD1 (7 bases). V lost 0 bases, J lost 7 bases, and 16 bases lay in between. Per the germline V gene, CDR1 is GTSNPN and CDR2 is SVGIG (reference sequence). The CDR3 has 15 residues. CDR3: CAWSVQGTHRNEQFF. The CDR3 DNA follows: TGTGCCTGGAGTGTACAGGGGACTCATCGTAATGAGCAGTTCTTC.

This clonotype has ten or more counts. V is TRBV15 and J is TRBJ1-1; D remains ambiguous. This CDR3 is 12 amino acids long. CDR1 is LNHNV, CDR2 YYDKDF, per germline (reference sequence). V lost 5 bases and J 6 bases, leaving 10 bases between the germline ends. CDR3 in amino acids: CATSLGGSEAFF. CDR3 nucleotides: TGTGCCACCAGCCTAGGAGGCTCTGAAGCTTTCTTT.

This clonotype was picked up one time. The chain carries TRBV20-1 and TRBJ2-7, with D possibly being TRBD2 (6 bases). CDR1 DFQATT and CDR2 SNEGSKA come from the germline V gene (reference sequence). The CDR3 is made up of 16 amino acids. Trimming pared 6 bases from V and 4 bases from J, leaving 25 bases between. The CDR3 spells CSAPGRGGAKLYEQYF. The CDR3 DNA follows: TGCAGTGCCCCCGGGCGGGGCGGAGCCAAACTTTACGAGCAGTACTTC.